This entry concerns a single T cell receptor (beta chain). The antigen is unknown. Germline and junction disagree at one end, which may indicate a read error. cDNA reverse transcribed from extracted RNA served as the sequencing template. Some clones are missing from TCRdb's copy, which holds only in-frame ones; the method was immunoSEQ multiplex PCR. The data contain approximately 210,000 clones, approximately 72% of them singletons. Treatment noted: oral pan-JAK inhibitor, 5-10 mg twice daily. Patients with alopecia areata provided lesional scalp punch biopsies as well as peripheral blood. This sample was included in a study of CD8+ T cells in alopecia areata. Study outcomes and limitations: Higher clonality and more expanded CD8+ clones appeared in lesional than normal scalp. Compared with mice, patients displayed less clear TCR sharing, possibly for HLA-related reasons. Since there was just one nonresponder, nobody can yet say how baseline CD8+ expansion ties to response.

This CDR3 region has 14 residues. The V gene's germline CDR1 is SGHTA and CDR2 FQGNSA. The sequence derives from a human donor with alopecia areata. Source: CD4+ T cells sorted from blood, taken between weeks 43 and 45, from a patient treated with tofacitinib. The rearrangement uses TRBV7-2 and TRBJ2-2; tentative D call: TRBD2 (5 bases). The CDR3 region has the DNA TGTGCCAGCAGTTACGCCGGGATTATCGGGGAGCTATTTTTT. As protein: CASSYAGIIGELFF.